One and the same sample provided the 15 T cell receptor beta chains below, sequenced in a study of early T cells in non-severe SARS-CoV-2 infection. One entry per CDR3 protein, called by TCRdb with MiXCR from the 5' RACE reads. The repertoire holds tens of thousands of distinct CDR3 sequences, around 4% seen once, with roughly 10% in the top ten. Source material: whole blood. Receptors originate from an adult who was a healthcare worker with PCR-confirmed SARS-CoV-2 infection or an uninfected control (not recorded which).

This clonotype was seen ten or more times. The chain uses TRBV7-2 and TRBJ1-2, with D possibly matching TRBD1 (6 bases). Germline CDR1 and CDR2: SGHTA and FQGNSA. V was cut by 2 bases and J by 4 bases, with 11 bases left in between. The CDR3 is 14 amino acids. CDR3 region: CASSLSQGIYGYTF. CDR3 sequence (DNA): TGTGCCAGCAGCTTATCACAGGGAATCTATGGCTACACCTTC.

V and J are TRBV6-2 or TRBV6-3 and TRBJ2-7; no reliable D call. The germline V gene encodes CDR1 MNHEY and CDR2 SVGEGT. The CDR3 sequence is 13 residues long. Trimming shortened V by 11 bases and J by 2 bases, and 16 bases separated the two germline ends. CDR3 in amino acids: CACWSGTTYEQYF. CDR3 sequence (DNA): TGTGCCTGCTGGTCGGGCACTACCTACGAGCAGTACTTC.

CDR3: CSVYTGSDTQYF. Here the CDR3 DNA reads TGCAGCGTTTATACAGGTTCAGATACGCAGTATTTT. The rearrangement joins TRBV29-1 to TRBJ2-3, with D possibly being TRBD1 (5 bases). The V and J ends lost 5 bases and 4 bases respectively, with 10 bases between them. The germline CDR1 and CDR2 sequences are SQVTM and ANQGSEA. This CDR3 spans 12 amino acids.

This clonotype was observed many times. The V call is TRBV4-2, the J call TRBJ2-1; D assignment may be TRBD1 or TRBD2 (5 bases each). The CDR3 consists of 17 residues. The V gene's germline CDR1 is LGHNA and CDR2 YNFKEQ. Trimming pared 1 base from V and 0 bases from J, leaving 13 bases between. CDR3 protein: CASSQGRGLSSYNEQFF. The CDR3 DNA follows: TGTGCCAGCAGCCAAGGCCGGGGCCTAAGCTCCTACAATGAGCAGTTCTTC.

The sample holds many counts of this clonotype. This chain joins TRBV30 and TRBJ1-1; D uncertain. There are 13 residues in the CDR3. CDR1 and CDR2 (germline): GTSNPN, SVGIG (reference sequence). In nucleotides, the CDR3 is TGTGCACATACCGGACGGGGTTACTCTGAAGCTTTCTTT. Its translation: CAHTGRGYSEAFF.

This clonotype was seen more than once but under ten times. The V call is TRBV5-4, the J call TRBJ2-7; the match to TRBD1 covers 11 bases. This CDR3 has 14 amino acids. Germline V CDR1 and CDR2: SGHNT, YYREEE (reference sequence). J was trimmed by 6 bases and V by 3 bases; bases with no gene match: 5. The CDR3 spells CASSSRDRGGEQYF. The CDR3 DNA reads as TGTGCCAGCAGCTCCCGGGACAGGGGGGGCGAGCAGTACTTC.

Concerning this clonotype itself: A much larger clonotype is one base distant, so this may be a read error. The V and J genes are TRBV20-1 and TRBJ2-1, with 7 bases fitting TRBD2. Looked up from germline, CDR1 is DFQATT and CDR2 is SNEGSKA (reference sequence). The CDR3 is 15 residues long. CDR3 residues: CSARDGAGIVNERFF. Written as DNA, the CDR3 is TGCAGTGCTAGAGATGGAGCGGGAATAGTCAATGAGCGGTTCTTC.

This clonotype occurred a few times. V and J are TRBV19 and TRBJ2-5; perhaps TRBD2 as D (5 bases). The germline V gene has CDR1 LNHDA and CDR2 SQIVND (reference sequence). The CDR3 spans 14 residues. Between the trimmed V and J ends, which lost 3 bases and 0 bases, there was a span of 8 bases. CDR3 DNA: TGTGCCAGTAGTATCGGGGTTTACCAAGAGACCCAGTACTTC. Its translation: CASSIGVYQETQYF.

This clonotype was detected many times. V and J are TRBV29-1 and TRBJ2-7, with TRBD2 matching 9 bases. Germline V gene sequence: CDR1 SQVTM, CDR2 ANQGSEA. Trimming took 7 bases from V and 3 from J; bases not matched to a gene: 1. The CDR3 has 11 amino acids. This CDR3 reads CSGSGSYEQYV. The DNA for the CDR3 is TGCAGCGGTAGCGGGAGCTACGAGCAGTACGTC.

This clonotype showed up many times. The chain recombines TRBV2 with TRBJ2-3; possible D gene TRBD2, 6 bases. Trimming took 8 bases from V and 11 from J, leaving 20 bases between them. CDR3 size: 13 residues. The germline CDR1 and CDR2 sequences are SNHLY and FYNNEI. CDR3 sequence reads: CASSLSQGGVQYF. In DNA form, the CDR3 reads TGTGCCAGCTCCCTGTCCCAGGGAGGTGTGCAGTATTTT.

This clonotype has at least ten counts. The chain couples TRBV25-1 to TRBJ2-5, with D maybe TRBD2 (5 bases). The CDR3 covers 12 residues. In germline, CDR1 is MGHDK, CDR2 SYGVNS. Trimming cost V 1 base and J 7 bases, with 7 bases left between them. The CDR3 nucleotides are TGTGCCAGCAGTGAATCCGGAGGGACCCAGTACTTC. Encoded protein: CASSESGGTQYF.

This clonotype came up many times. The rearrangement joins TRBV10-3 to TRBJ1-1; weak D call: TRBD1 (6 bases). The CDR3 consists of 12 residues. Germline V gene data show CDR1 as ENHRY and CDR2 as SYGVKD. Trimming removed 4 bases at V and 5 bases at J, with 8 bases between. The CDR3 protein is CAISAGDTEAFF. The CDR3 nucleotides read TGTGCCATCAGTGCAGGGGATACTGAAGCTTTCTTT.

This clonotype turned up a few times. The chain joins TRBV7-2 to TRBJ2-3, with 10 positions matching TRBD2. The CDR3 consists of 16 residues. From germline, CDR1 is SGHTA and CDR2 FQGNSA. V lost 4 bases to trimming and J lost 4 bases; unmatched junction nucleotides: 8. The DNA for the CDR3 is TGTGCCAGCAGCTCGGCTGCACTAGCGGGGTCAGATACGCAGTATTTT. It specifies CASSSAALAGSDTQYF.

This clonotype has a count of ten or more. The rearrangement links TRBV7-8 to TRBJ2-1, with D possibly TRBD2 on 6 matching bases. Trimming removed 7 bases at V and 7 bases at J, with 20 bases between. Germline assignment: CDR1 SGHVS and CDR2 FQNEAQ. The CDR3 sequence is 15 residues long. This CDR3 is CASTDRGTPRNEQFF. CDR3 nucleotides: TGTGCCAGCACCGACCGGGGGACCCCCCGAAATGAGCAGTTCTTC.

The table lists this clonotype with many counts. The J gene is TRBJ2-7, the V gene TRBV7-2, with TRBD2 identical over 8 bases. The V and J ends lost 1 base and 3 bases, in that order; junction bases with no gene match: 5. Germline V gives CDR1 SGHTA, CDR2 FQGNSA. There are 15 residues in the CDR3. The CDR3 nucleotides are TGTGCCAGCAGCTTAGGTCCTAGCGGGTTCTACGAGCAGTACTTC. Its protein product is CASSLGPSGFYEQYF.